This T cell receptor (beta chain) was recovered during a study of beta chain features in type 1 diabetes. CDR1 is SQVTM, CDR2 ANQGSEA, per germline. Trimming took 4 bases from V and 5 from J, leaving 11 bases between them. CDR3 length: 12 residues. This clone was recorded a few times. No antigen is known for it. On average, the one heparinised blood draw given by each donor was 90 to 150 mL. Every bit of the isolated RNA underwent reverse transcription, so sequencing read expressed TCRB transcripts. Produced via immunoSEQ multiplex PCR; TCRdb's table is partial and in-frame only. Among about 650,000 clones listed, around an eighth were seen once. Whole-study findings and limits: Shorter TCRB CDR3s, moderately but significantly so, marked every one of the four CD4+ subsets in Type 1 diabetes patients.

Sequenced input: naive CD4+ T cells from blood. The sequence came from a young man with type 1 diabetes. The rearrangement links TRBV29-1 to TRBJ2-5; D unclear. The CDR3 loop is CSVVALGETQYF. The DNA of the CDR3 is TGCAGCGTTGTGGCCCTCGGGGAGACCCAGTACTTC.